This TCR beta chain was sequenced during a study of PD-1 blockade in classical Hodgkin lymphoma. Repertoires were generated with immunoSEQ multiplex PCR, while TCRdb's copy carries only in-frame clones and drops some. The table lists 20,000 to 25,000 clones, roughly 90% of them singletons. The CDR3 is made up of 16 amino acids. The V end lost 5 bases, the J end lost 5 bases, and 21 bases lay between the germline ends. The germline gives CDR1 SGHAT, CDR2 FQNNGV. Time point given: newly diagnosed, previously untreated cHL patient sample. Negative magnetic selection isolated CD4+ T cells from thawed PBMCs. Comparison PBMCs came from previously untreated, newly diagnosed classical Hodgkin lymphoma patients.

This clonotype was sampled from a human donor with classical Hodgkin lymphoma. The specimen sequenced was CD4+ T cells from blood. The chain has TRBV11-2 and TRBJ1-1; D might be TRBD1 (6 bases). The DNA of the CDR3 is TGTGCCAGCAGCCCCTTTCAGGGGTCGGTTGGTACTGAAGCTTTCTTT. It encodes CASSPFQGSVGTEAFF.